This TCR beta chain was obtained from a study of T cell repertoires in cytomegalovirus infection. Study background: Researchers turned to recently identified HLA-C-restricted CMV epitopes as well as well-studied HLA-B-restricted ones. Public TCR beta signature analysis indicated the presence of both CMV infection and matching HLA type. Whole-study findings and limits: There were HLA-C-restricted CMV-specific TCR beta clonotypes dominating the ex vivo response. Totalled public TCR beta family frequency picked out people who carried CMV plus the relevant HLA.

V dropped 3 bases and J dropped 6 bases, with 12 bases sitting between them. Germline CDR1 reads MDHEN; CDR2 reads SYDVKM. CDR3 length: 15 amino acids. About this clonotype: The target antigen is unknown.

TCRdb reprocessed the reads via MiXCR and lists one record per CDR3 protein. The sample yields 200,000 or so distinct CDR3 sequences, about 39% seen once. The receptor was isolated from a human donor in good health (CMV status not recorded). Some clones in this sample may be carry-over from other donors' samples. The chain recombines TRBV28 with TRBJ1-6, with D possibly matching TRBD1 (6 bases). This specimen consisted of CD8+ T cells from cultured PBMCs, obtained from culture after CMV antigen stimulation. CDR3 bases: TGTGCCAGCAGTTTTGGCTACAGGGTTAATTCACCCCTCCACTTT. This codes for CASSFGYRVNSPLHF.